Here is one TCR beta chain with its context. The CDR3 is 13 residues long. Per the germline V gene, CDR1 is SQVTM and CDR2 is ANQGSEA. V was trimmed by 0 bases and J by 7 bases, leaving 13 bases between them. Survey-level immunoSEQ sequencing profiled the TCR beta repertoire. Clones were sequenced by immunoSEQ multiplex PCR, and TCRdb holds only the in-frame ones, with some missing. The table lists under 65,000 clones, 80% to 95% of them singletons, with approximately 12% in the top ten. The rearrangement uses TRBV29-1 and TRBJ2-7; D unclear. Sequencing was carried out using PBMCs. The origin of this receptor is a man aged 35-49 years with rheumatoid arthritis. In nucleotides, the CDR3 is TGCAGCGTTGAAGACCATGACGGGTCGGAGCAGTACTTC. This sequence encodes CSVEDHDGSEQYF.